This T cell receptor (beta chain) was documented in a study of cytomegalovirus exposure and HLA in healthy donors. As for the donors, each was a healthy bone marrow donor. The V gene's germline CDR1 is MDHEN and CDR2 SYDVKM. This CDR3 has 15 residues. Trimming cost V 4 bases and J 9 bases; bases outside gene matches: 13. The study ran its PCR with 60 Vbeta and 13 Jbeta primers. The assay was immunoSEQ multiplex PCR, and TCRdb's table has in-frame clones only and misses some. The sample carries over 70,000 clones, approximately 69% recorded once. This clonotype was sampled from a woman between 50 and 59 years old in good health and CMV-seropositive. The genes are TRBV28 and TRBJ2-3; 7 bases agree with TRBD2. The sample taken for sequencing was PBMCs. Here the CDR3 DNA reads TGTGCCAGCAGTTCTCCGGGACTATCGAGTGGGACGCAGTATTTT. Protein product: CASSSPGLSSGTQYF.